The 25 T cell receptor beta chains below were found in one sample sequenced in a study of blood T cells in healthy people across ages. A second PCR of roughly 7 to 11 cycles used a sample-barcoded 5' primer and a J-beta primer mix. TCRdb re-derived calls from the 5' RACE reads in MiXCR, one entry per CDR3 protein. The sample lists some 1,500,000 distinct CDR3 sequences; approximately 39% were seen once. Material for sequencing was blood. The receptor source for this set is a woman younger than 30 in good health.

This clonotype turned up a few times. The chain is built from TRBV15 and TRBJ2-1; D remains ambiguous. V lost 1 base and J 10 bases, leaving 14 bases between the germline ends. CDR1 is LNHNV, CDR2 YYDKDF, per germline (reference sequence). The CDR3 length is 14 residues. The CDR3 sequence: CATSRGENSREQFF. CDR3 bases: TGTGCCACCAGCAGAGGGGAAAATTCCCGAGAGCAGTTCTTC.

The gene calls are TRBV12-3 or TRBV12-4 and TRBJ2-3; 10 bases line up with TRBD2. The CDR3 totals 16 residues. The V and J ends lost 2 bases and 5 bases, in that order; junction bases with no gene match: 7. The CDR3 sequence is CASSLWLAGVVDTQYF. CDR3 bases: TGTGCCAGCAGTTTATGGCTAGCGGGAGTTGTAGATACGCAGTATTTT.

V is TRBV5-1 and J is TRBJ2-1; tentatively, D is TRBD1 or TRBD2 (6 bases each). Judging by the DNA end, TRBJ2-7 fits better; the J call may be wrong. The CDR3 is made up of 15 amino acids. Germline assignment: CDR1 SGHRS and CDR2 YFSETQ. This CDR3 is CASSLVGMGGNEQYF. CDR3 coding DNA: TGCGCCAGCAGCTTGGTGGGAATGGGGGGCAATGAGCAGTACTTC.

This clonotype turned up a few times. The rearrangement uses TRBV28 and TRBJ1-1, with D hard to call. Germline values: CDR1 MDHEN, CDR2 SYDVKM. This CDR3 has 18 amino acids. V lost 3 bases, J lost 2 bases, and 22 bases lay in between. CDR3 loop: CASSFEGSLYGLNTEAFF. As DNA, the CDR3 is TGTGCCAGCAGTTTTGAGGGCTCCCTTTATGGATTAAACACTGAAGCTTTCTTT.

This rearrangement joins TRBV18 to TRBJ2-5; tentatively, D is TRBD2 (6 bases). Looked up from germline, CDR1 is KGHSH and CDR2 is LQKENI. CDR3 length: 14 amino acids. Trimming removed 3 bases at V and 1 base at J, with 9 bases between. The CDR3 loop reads CASSPGGLQETQYF. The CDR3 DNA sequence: TGTGCCAGCTCACCGGGGGGACTCCAAGAGACCCAGTACTTC. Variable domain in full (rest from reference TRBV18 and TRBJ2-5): NAGVMQNPRHLVRRRGQEARLRCSPMKGHSHVYWYRQLPEEGLKFMVYLQKENIIDESGMPKERFSAEFPKEGPSILRIQQVVRGDSAAYFCASSPGGLQETQYFGPGTRLLVL.

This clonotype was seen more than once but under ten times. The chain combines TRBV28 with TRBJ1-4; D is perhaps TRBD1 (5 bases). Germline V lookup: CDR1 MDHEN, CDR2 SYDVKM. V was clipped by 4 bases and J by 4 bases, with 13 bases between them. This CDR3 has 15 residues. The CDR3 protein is CASSSPRDLNEKLFF. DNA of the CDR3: TGTGCCAGCAGTTCCCCCCGGGACCTTAATGAAAAACTGTTTTTT.

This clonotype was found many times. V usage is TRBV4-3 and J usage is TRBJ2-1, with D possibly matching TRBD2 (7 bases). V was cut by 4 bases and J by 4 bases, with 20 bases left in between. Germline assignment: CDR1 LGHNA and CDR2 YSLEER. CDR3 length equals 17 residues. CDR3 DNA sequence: TGCGCCAGCAGCCCCCAGTCGGGGGGCTTAATTTACAATGAGCAGTTCTTC. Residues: CASSPQSGGLIYNEQFF.

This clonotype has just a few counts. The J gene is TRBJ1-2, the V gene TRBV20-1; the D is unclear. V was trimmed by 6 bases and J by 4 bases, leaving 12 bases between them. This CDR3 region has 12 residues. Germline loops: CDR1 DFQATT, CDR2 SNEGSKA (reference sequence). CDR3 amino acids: CSASKVGYGYTF. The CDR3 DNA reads TGCAGTGCCTCAAAAGTGGGCTATGGCTACACCTTC.

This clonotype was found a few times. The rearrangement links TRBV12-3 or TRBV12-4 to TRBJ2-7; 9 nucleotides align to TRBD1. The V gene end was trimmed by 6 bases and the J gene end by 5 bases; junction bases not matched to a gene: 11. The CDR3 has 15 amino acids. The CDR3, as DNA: TGTGCCAGCAGCTACTCGGGACAGGGAGACAACGAGCAGTACTTC. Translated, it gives CASSYSGQGDNEQYF.

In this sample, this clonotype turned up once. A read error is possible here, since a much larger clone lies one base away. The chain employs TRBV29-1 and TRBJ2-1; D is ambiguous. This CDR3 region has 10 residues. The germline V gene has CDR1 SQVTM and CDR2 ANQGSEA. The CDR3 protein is CRISYNEQFF. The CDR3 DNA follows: TGCCGCATCTCCTACAATGAGCAGTTCTTC.

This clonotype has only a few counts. The chain's CDR3 is CSVEGGDRKNIQYF. CDR3 nucleotides: TGCAGCGTTGAAGGGGGGGACAGGAAAAACATTCAGTACTTC. The chain combines TRBV29-1 with TRBJ2-4, with TRBD1 matching over 8 bases. CDR1 SQVTM and CDR2 ANQGSEA come from the germline V gene. CDR3 length: 14 amino acids. V shed 1 base, J shed 4 bases, and the junction held 3 bases outside the gene matches.

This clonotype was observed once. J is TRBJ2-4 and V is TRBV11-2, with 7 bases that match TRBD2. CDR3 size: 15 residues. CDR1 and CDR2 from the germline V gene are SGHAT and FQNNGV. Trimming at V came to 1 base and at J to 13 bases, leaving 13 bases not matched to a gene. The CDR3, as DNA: TGTGCCAGCAGCTTAGGAGCGGGAATGAACAATGAGCAGTACTTC. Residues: CASSLGAGMNNEQYF. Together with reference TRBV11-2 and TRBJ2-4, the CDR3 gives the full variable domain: EAGVAQSPRYKIIEKRQSVAFWCNPISGHATLYWYQQILGQGPKLLIQFQNNGVVDDSQLPKDRFSAERLKGVDSTLKIQPAKLEDSAVYLCASSLGAGMNNEQYFGAGTRLSVL.

DNA for the CDR3: TGTGCCAGCAGCTTACAGAAAGATACGCAGTATTTT. It translates to CASSLQKDTQYF. This chain uses TRBV7-9 with TRBJ2-3; no definite D call. The germline V and J ends were trimmed by 2 bases and 5 bases, with 5 bases remaining between them. Germline loops: CDR1 SEHNR, CDR2 FQNEAQ (reference sequence). This CDR3 contains 12 residues.

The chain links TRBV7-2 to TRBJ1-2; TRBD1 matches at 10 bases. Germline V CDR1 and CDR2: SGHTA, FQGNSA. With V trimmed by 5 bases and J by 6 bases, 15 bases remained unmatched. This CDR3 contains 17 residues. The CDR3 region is CASSPNRDRGGRNGYTF. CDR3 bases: TGTGCCAGCAGCCCAAATCGGGACAGGGGTGGGAGAAATGGCTACACCTTC.

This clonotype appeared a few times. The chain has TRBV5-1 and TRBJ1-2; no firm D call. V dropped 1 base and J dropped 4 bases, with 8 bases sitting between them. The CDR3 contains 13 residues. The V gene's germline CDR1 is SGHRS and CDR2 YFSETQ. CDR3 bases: TGCGCCAGCAGCTTGTCTATTTCCTATGGCTACACCTTC. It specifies CASSLSISYGYTF.

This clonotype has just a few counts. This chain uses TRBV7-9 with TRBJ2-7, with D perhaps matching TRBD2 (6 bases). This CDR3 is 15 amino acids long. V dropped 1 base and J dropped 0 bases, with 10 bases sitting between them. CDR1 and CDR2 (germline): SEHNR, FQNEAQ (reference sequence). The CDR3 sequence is CASSLGGGLSYEQYF. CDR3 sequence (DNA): TGTGCCAGCAGCTTAGGTGGGGGACTCTCCTACGAGCAGTACTTC. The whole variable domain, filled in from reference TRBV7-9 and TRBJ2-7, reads DTGVSQNPRHKITKRGQNVTFRCDPISEHNRLYWYRQTLGQGPEFLTYFQNEAQLEKSRLLSDRFSAERPKGSFSTLEIQRTEQGDSAMYLCASSLGGGLSYEQYFGPGTRLTVT.

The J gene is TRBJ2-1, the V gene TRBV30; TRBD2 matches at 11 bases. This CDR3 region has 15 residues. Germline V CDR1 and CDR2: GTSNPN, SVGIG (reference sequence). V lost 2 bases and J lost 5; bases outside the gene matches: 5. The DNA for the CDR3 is TGTGCCTGGAGTCGGGGACTAGCGGATCACAATGAGCAGTTCTTC. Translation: CAWSRGLADHNEQFF. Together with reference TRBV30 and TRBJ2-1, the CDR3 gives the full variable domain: SQTIHQWPATLVQPVGSPLSLECTVEGTSNPNLYWYRQAAGRGLQLLFYSVGIGQISSEVPQNLSASRPQDRQFILSSKKLLLSDSGFYLCAWSRGLADHNEQFFGPGTRLTVL.

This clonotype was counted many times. The CDR3 DNA reads TGTGCCAGCAGCTTGGCGGCGGTCAATGAGCAGTTCTTC. It yields the protein CASSLAAVNEQFF. This chain joins TRBV11-1 and TRBJ2-1; D call uncertain. CDR1 SGHAT and CDR2 FQDESV come from the germline V gene (reference sequence). Trimming took off 3 bases at V and 6 bases at J, with 9 bases between the two ends. CDR3 length equals 13 residues.

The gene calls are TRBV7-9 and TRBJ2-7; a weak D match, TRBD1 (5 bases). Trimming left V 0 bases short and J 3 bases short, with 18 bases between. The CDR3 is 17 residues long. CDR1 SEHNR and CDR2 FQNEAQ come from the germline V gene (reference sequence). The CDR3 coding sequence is TGTGCCAGCAGCTTAGCGCAACGAAAAGGGGCCCTCTACGAGCAGTACTTC. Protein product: CASSLAQRKGALYEQYF.

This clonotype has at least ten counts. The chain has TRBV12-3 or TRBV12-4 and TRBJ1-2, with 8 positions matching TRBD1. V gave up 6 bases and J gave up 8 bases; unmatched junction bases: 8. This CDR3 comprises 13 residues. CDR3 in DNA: TGTGCCAGCAGCCTCGGACAGGGTAGAGGCTACACCTTC. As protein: CASSLGQGRGYTF.

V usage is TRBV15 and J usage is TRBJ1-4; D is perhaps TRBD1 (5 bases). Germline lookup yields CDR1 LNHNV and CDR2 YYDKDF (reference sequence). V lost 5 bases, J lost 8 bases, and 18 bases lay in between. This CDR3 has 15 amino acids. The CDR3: CATSEDSLSEEKLFF. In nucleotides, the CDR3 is TGTGCCACCAGCGAAGACAGTTTAAGTGAAGAAAAACTGTTTTTT.

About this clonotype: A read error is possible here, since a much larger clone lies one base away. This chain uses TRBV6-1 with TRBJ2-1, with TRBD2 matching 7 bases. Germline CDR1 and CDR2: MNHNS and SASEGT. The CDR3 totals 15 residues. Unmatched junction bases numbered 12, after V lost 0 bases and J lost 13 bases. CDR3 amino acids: CASSEAGGTQETQFF. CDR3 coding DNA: TGTGCCAGCAGTGAAGCCGGGGGGACCCAAGAGACCCAGTTCTTC.

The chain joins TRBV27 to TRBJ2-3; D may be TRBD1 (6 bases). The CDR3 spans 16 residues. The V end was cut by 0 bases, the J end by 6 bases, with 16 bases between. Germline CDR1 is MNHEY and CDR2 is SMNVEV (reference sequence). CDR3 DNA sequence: TGTGCCAGCAGTTTATCGAACCCAGGGGCCATCGATACGCAGTATTTT. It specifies CASSLSNPGAIDTQYF.

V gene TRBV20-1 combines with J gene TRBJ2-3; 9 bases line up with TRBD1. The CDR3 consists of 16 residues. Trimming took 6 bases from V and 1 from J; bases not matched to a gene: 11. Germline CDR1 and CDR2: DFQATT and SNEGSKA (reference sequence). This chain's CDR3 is CSARSGRTGGTDTQYF. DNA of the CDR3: TGCAGTGCCCGCTCAGGCCGGACAGGGGGCACAGATACGCAGTATTTT.

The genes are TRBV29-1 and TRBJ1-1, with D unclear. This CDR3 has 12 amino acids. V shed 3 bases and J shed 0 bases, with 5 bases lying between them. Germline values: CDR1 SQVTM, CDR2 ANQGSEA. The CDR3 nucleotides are TGCAGCGTTGAGTTACTGAACACTGAAGCTTTCTTT. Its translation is CSVELLNTEAFF.